This entry is about one T cell receptor (beta chain). Its specific antigen is unknown. Per-nucleotide qualities are absent, and no much larger clonotype sits a single base away. The entire isolated RNA was reverse transcribed using the High Capacity cDNA Reverse Transcription Kit, and thus expressed TCRB transcripts were sequenced. Naive, central memory and regulatory T cell samples underwent deep immunoSEQ sequencing, averaging roughly 3.4 million total reads per sample. Sorted cells were lysed in RLT buffer and RNA was extracted with DNase-treated RNeasy Micro or Mini kits, depending on cell number. To prevent cross-contamination, every cell subset was processed on its own, while patient and healthy donor samples were processed together. The immunoSEQ multiplex PCR was used to amplify TCRB sequences from cDNA, yielding 87-bp fragments that span the CDR3 region. The amplicons were sequenced using the Illumina HiSeq platform. The authors' analysis ran thus. PCR bias was corrected computationally using synthetic template baselines, and reads within Hamming distance 2 were collapsed, with unmergeable singletons discarded. Reads were aligned to IMGT to assign V, D and J genes, CDR3 length, and insertions or deletions at six rearrangement sites. Within each subset, clonotype counts were normalized to the number of sorted cells before true diversity and Gini coefficients were calculated with the tcR R package. Repertoire sharing was quantified using the overlap coefficient calculated on TCRB nucleotide sequences. As a proxy for the pre-selection repertoire, out-of-frame TCRB sequences from naive cells were analyzed. In TCRdb, the immuneACCESS table is reduced to in-frame sequences with V and J assigned. These tables do not hold every clone; where another copy was compared, an unresolved V gene accounts for under half, and the others remain unexplained. The D gene and trimming were derived from the DNA, and the V and J assignments and clone size from that table. Across this sample there are 400,000 or so clones, with around 12% seen only once. The ten largest clones take up 0.01% of the sample.

This sample was taken from a study of beta chain features in type 1 diabetes (dated by TCRdb to 2016 to 2018). Concerning the study at large: Mean age, gender distribution, total cell number and subset yield were not different between patients and healthy donors. Regulatory and stem cell-like memory subsets were isolated from only 8 patients and about eight healthy donors, whereas naive and central memory subsets came from all 28 donors. In the study, TCRB repertoires of sorted circulating CD4+ T cell subsets from recently diagnosed type 1 diabetes patients were compared with those of matched healthy donors. A total of 85 million to 110 million sorted cells were examined across all samples, and RNA yield correlated strongly with the number of cells per subset.

Results and caveats for the whole study, not just this receptor: Naive, central memory and regulatory TCRB repertoires appeared to be more alike among patients than among healthy donors. At VDJ recombination sites, type 1 diabetes patients had fewer insertions and more deleted nucleotides, which implies abnormalities in thymic rearrangement. Type 1 diabetes patients showed a moderate but significant shortening of TCRB CDR3 length in all four CD4+ subsets. PCR might favor shorter templates, but patient and control samples were amplified and corrected together, so any skew would affect both groups equally. Because cDNA rather than genomic DNA was sequenced, highly expressing activated cells could have been over-represented, although no difference in activation and CD3 levels was found between groups. Only small numbers of individuals were included in the HLA sub-analyses, which left unresolved whether HLA type had any influence on TCRB rearrangement.

A single peripheral blood draw of approximately 0.11 L on average was collected from each donor into heparinised tubes. Using a panel that included CD45RO, CCR7, CD25, CD127, CD95 and CD27, naive, central memory, regulatory and stem cell-like memory CD4+ T cells were sorted on a BD FACSAria II. Every sorted population had a purity above 95%. PBMCs were separated immediately by Lymphoprep density gradient centrifugation and were stained directly, without being cultured. Samples were stained and sorted in pairs, with one healthy donor and one patient per experiment, so that batch effects were minimized. CDR1 and CDR2 were assigned from the germline V gene as LGHNA and YSLEER. Measured from the cysteine to the phenylalanine, the CDR3 is 15 residues long. The retained sequence is limited to the CDR3, 45 bases, with the frame set at the first base. The junction shows trimming of 4 bases on V and 6 bases on J, plus 18 bases between the germline ends.

The sequenced sample was naive CD4+ T cells from blood. Taken with the paper, the label for cell subset or site translates to: true naive CD4+ T cells. The receptor chain draws on TRBV4-3 and TRBJ1-1, and the D gene may be TRBD1, 5 bases matching. The receptor was isolated from a woman under 30 with type 1 diabetes. CDR3 loop: CASSRELGGFAEAFF. The sequenced DNA: TGCGCCAGCAGCCGAGAACTTGGGGGGTTTGCTGAAGCTTTCTTT.